The following is a T cell receptor (beta chain) sequence with its context. The data derive from a study of blood T cell repertoires in COVID-19. Study-wide context: Spain, Italy and the United States supplied samples that represented acute and convalescent COVID-19.

Germline CDR1 and CDR2: LGHDT and YNNKEL (reference sequence). This CDR3 is built from 14 residues. The germline V and J ends were trimmed by 4 bases and 9 bases, with 16 bases remaining between them. Method: immunoSEQ multiplex PCR; TCRdb's copy keeps in-frame clones and lacks some. The sample includes 210,000 or so clones, around 81% of them seen just once. Study members were between 18 and 89 years old and lived in 20 to 30 US regions. The V call is TRBV3-1 (or the pseudogene TRBV3-2), the J call TRBJ2-1, with D maybe TRBD2 (6 bases). The sequenced sample was PBMCs or T cells enriched from blood (not recorded which). The clonotype was recovered from a woman aged 45-60 years with acute COVID-19. This CDR3 is CASSPTRKGGEQFF. CDR3 nucleotides: TGTGCCAGCAGCCCGACTAGAAAGGGTGGTGAGCAGTTCTTC.